Listed below are T cell receptor beta chains from one sample, sequenced in a study of patients and donors after allogeneic stem cell transplantation. One entry per CDR3 protein, called by TCRdb with MiXCR from the RT-PCR reads. This sample has about a million distinct CDR3 sequences, with roughly 18% found just once. The sequencing sample was made of blood, either unsorted or a sorted T cell fraction (not recorded which). These receptors were collected from a human donor who was either an allogeneic HSCT recipient or a stem cell or donor lymphocyte infusion donor (not recorded which). It is not recorded whose cells these are; they may come from a transplant donor. CDR3s include the opening cysteine and the closing phenylalanine or tryptophan. Only some rows state a clone size, as once, few, many or a class for expanded clones.

J: TRBJ1-3; size: few; V: TRBV21-1; CDR3: CASSTPGKLNSGNTIYF
J: TRBJ1-2; size: -; V: TRBV30; CDR3: CAWSVGAGGYTF
J: TRBJ2-1; size: many; V: TRBV2; CDR3: CASSYPTGSGNEQFF
J: TRBJ2-2; size: -; V: TRBV5-1; CDR3: CASSATPRGAPGELFF
J: TRBJ2-7; size: -; V: TRBV27; CDR3: CASSSRPSGSSYEQYF
J: TRBJ1-2; size: -; V: TRBV6-5; CDR3: CASSYQRIYGYTF
J: TRBJ2-2; size: -; V: TRBV9; CDR3: CASSPHTNTGELFF
J: TRBJ2-3; size: -; V: TRBV7-8; CDR3: CASSLRQVFDTQYF
J: TRBJ2-2; size: few; V: TRBV12-3/TRBV12-4; CDR3: CASSLISGELFF
J: TRBJ2-1; size: -; V: TRBV5-1; CDR3: CASSLMPGSYNEQFF
J: TRBJ2-3; size: few; V: TRBV24-1; CDR3: CATSDLKAAPTQYF
J: TRBJ2-2; size: -; V: TRBV7-2; CDR3: CASSPGWWANTGELFF
J: TRBJ1-1; size: few; V: TRBV5-1; CDR3: CASALDGGGTEAFF
J: TRBJ2-6; size: few; V: TRBV20-1; CDR3: CSARRGTGANVLTF
J: TRBJ2-7; size: few; V: TRBV7-8; CDR3: CASSSIDVGWPYEQYF
J: TRBJ2-1; size: few; V: TRBV12-3/TRBV12-4; CDR3: CASRSSESSYNEQFF
J: TRBJ2-6; size: -; V: TRBV21-1; CDR3: CASSKNGTGNLSGANVLTF
J: TRBJ2-7; size: -; V: TRBV7-8; CDR3: CASSQGRDYEQYF
J: TRBJ1-2; size: many; V: TRBV6-5; CDR3: CASSYRDRGGYGYTF
J: TRBJ2-1; size: -; V: TRBV7-2; CDR3: CASSFPRPFYNEQFF
J: TRBJ1-1; size: many; V: TRBV5-1; CDR3: CASSLEGAPNTEAFF
J: TRBJ1-1; size: few; V: TRBV25-1; CDR3: CASRSLTEAFF
J: TRBJ2-7; size: -; V: TRBV5-6; CDR3: CASSLGDRRHEQYF
J: TRBJ1-2; size: -; V: TRBV4-3; CDR3: CASSQELPTGVAFYGYTF
J: TRBJ2-6; size: -; V: TRBV27; CDR3: CASTMGGFGANVLTF
J: TRBJ1-1; size: few; V: TRBV7-9; CDR3: CASSLKTGALDEAFF
J: TRBJ1-1; size: -; V: TRBV6-6; CDR3: CASSYSRIEFSFF
J: TRBJ2-2; size: -; V: TRBV5-1; CDR3: CASSIERELNTGELFF
J: TRBJ1-6; size: few; V: TRBV20-1; CDR3: CSAQIPGQNNSPLHF
J: TRBJ1-4; size: few; V: TRBV20-1; CDR3: CSANNPQGREAGKLFF
J: TRBJ2-3; size: -; V: TRBV24-1; CDR3: CATSEISGRTDTQYF
J: TRBJ1-1; size: many; V: TRBV6-1; CDR3: CASRRLNTEAFF
J: TRBJ2-6; size: few; V: TRBV21-1; CDR3: CASSTPGGLAASGANVLTF
J: TRBJ2-3; size: -; V: TRBV5-1; CDR3: CASSLGGQALTDTQYF
J: TRBJ2-1; size: -; V: TRBV5-1; CDR3: CASSPGQALGRQFF
J: TRBJ2-3; size: -; V: TRBV3-1; CDR3: CASSQRTSVSPDTQYF
J: TRBJ1-6; size: -; V: TRBV7-9; CDR3: CASSSGTGIGSPLHF
J: TRBJ2-1; size: few; V: TRBV5-1; CDR3: CASSGDSNEQFF
J: TRBJ2-7; size: -; V: TRBV6-5; CDR3: CASTREGEQYF